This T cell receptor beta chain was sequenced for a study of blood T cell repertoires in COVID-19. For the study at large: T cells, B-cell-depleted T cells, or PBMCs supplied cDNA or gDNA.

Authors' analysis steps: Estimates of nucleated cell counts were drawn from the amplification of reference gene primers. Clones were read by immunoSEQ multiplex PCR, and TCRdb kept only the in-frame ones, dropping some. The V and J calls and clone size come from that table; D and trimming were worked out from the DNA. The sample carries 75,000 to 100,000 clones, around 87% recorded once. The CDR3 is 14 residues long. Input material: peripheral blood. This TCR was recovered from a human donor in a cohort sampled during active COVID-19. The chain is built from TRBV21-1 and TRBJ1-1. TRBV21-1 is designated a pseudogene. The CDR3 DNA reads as TGTGCCAGCAGCAGTTCTTACTTGAACACTGAAGCTTTCTTT. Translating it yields CASSSSYLNTEAFF.